Below, one T cell receptor beta chain is given with its context. Its antigen is as yet unknown. Primers included in the PCR were 60 Vbeta and 13 Jbeta primers. Here immunoSEQ multiplex PCR was the method, and the copy in TCRdb shows in-frame clones only, minus some. The sample includes roughly 100,000 clones, over 80% of them seen just once. These data originate in a study of cytomegalovirus exposure and HLA in healthy donors. The V gene end was trimmed by 5 bases and the J gene end by 0 bases; junction bases not matched to a gene: 6. This CDR3 contains 16 residues. Looked up from germline, CDR1 is LNHDA and CDR2 is SQIVND (reference sequence). Study results and limitations: For most TCR beta V segments, an earlier analysis put the productive rate at about 87% or about 30% of the time.

Source material: PBMCs. The source is a female donor in good health and CMV-seropositive. V is TRBV19 and J is TRBJ2-1; 8 positions match TRBD2. The CDR3 loop reads CASSAVLAGSYNEQFF. CDR3 in DNA: TGTGCCAGTAGTGCCGTCCTAGCGGGCTCCTACAATGAGCAGTTCTTC.